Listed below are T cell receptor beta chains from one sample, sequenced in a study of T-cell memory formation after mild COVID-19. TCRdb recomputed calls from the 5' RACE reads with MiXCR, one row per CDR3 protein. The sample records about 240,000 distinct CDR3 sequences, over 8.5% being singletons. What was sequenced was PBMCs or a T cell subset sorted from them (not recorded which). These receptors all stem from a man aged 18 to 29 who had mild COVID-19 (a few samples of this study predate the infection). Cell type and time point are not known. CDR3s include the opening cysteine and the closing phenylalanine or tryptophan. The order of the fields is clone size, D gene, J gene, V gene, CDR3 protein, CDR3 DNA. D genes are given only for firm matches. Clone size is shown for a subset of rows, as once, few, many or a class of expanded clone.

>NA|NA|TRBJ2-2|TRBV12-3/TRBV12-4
CASRAQGNTAGELFF
TGTGCCAGCAGAGCCCAGGGGAACACGGCCGGGGAGCTGTTTTTT
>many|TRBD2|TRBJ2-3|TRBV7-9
CASSRSPSGGYTDTQYF
TGTGCCAGCAGCCGATCCCCTAGCGGGGGGTACACAGATACGCAGTATTTT
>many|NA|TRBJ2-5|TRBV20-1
CSATDRQETQYF
TGCAGTGCCACCGACAGACAAGAGACCCAGTACTTC
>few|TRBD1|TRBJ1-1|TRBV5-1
CASSEADRGDTEAFF
TGCGCCAGCAGCGAGGCGGACAGGGGGGACACTGAAGCTTTCTTT
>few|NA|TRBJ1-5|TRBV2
CASTPDTHQPQHF
TGTGCCAGCACCCCGGACACTCATCAGCCCCAGCATTTT
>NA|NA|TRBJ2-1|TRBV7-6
CASSLFGTRYNEQFF
TGTGCCAGCAGCTTATTTGGGACACGTTACAATGAGCAGTTCTTC
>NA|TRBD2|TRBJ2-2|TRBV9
CASSVASGGTGELFF
TGTGCCAGCAGCGTAGCTAGCGGGGGCACCGGGGAGCTGTTTTTT
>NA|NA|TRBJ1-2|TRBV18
CASSLTDPLSYGYTF
TGTGCCAGCTCGCTGACAGACCCTCTCAGCTATGGCTACACCTTC
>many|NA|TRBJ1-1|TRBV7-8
CASSLAGRSTEAFF
TGTGCCAGCAGCTTAGCCGGTCGCAGCACTGAAGCTTTCTTT
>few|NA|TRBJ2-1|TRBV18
CASSPRSTVKTEYNEQFF
TGTGCCAGCTCACCAAGGTCCACAGTAAAGACAGAGTACAATGAGCAGTTCTTC
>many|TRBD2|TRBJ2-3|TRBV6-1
CASSGLAGGPDTQYF
TGTGCCAGCAGTGGACTAGCGGGGGGGCCAGATACGCAGTATTTT
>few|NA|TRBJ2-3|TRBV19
CASTQGWNTDTQYF
TGTGCCAGTACCCAGGGCTGGAACACAGATACGCAGTATTTT
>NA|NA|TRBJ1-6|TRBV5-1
CASSFAGDNSPLHF
TGCGCCAGCAGCTTCGCAGGTGATAATTCACCCCTCCACTTT
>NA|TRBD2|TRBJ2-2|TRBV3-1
CASSQDLAGGPGTGELFF
TGTGCCAGCAGCCAAGACCTAGCGGGGGGGCCGGGCACCGGGGAGCTGTTTTTT
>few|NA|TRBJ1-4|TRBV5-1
CASSSGTRGTNEKLFF
TGCGCCAGCAGCTCTGGGACTCGGGGGACTAATGAAAAACTGTTTTTT